Listed here are 17 T cell receptor beta chains from one sample, sequenced in a study of blood T cells in healthy people across ages (dated by TCRdb to about 2015). The receptor library was made with 5' RACE. The listed sequencing device is Illumina HiSeq 2500. A second PCR of about 6 to 12 cycles was run with a J-beta primer mix and a sample-barcoded 5' primer. TCRdb ran its own pipeline on the public reads, namely fastp trimming at Q25 and MiXCR clone calling, and kept in-frame beta chains. Rows merge per CDR3 protein into single entries with the most common DNA and genes. For this sample the table gives 730,000 or so distinct CDR3 sequences, of which roughly 43% were detected only once. The ten largest clones represent more than 20% of the sample. The source material was blood. These receptors were obtained from a woman aged 55-70 years in good health.

The CDR3 nucleotides are TGCAGTGCTAGAGATCTCCAGGGGTGGAACACTGAAGCTTTCTTT. Residues: CSARDLQGWNTEAFF. This chain uses TRBV20-1 with TRBJ1-1; D might be TRBD1 (6 bases). Germline V gene lookup returns CDR1 DFQATT and CDR2 SNEGSKA (reference sequence). The length of the CDR3 is 15 residues. The ends were cut back, 0 bases at V and 1 base at J, with 12 bases in the middle.

The chain is built from TRBV7-6 and TRBJ1-2, with D perhaps matching TRBD1 (5 bases). V shed 5 bases and J shed 5 bases, with 12 bases lying between them. CDR1 SGHVS and CDR2 FNYEAQ come from the germline V gene. The CDR3 contains 13 residues. Here the CDR3 DNA reads TGTGCCAGCAGCCACCGACAGTCTTATGGCTACACCTTC. It codes for CASSHRQSYGYTF.

The chain has TRBV7-8 and TRBJ2-2; 12 bases agree with TRBD2. Germline assignment: CDR1 SGHVS and CDR2 FQNEAQ. The CDR3 runs to 16 residues. V shed 6 bases and J 6 bases; nucleotides not matched to a gene: 8. The CDR3 sequence is CASRNRLAGVAGELFF. DNA for the CDR3: TGTGCCAGCAGAAATAGACTAGCGGGAGTTGCCGGGGAGCTGTTTTTT.

The chain uses TRBV29-1 and TRBJ2-3, with a possible D match to TRBD2 (5 bases). The CDR3 runs to 12 residues. V was cut by 3 bases and J by 6 bases, with 10 bases left in between. Germline CDR1 is SQVTM and CDR2 is ANQGSEA. CDR3 loop: CSVELGGDTQYF. CDR3 DNA: TGCAGCGTTGAGTTGGGCGGGGATACGCAGTATTTT.

This sequence joins TRBV7-2 and TRBJ2-3; no definite D call. The germline CDR1 and CDR2 sequences are SGHTA and FQGNSA. The CDR3 runs 15 residues. The V end lost 5 bases, the J end lost 2 bases, and 14 bases lay between the germline ends. This CDR3 reads CASSLGPENTDTQYF. DNA of the CDR3: TGTGCCAGCAGCCTAGGACCAGAAAACACAGATACGCAGTATTTT.

The chain joins TRBV5-6 to TRBJ2-1; TRBD2 might be the D (5 bases). CDR1 SGHDT and CDR2 YYEEEE come from the germline V gene. With 10 bases removed from V and 2 bases from J, the gap between germline ends came to 16 bases. The CDR3 is 14 residues long. CDR3 loop: CAPSGGIAYNEQFF. CDR3 DNA sequence: TGTGCCCCGAGCGGCGGAATCGCCTACAATGAGCAGTTCTTC.

The V gene is TRBV11-2, the J gene TRBJ2-7; 9 bases agree with TRBD1. The V gene end was trimmed by 6 bases and the J gene end by 4 bases; junction bases not matched to a gene: 10. The CDR3 contains 15 residues. The germline gives CDR1 SGHAT, CDR2 FQNNGV. The CDR3 bases are TGTGCCAGCAGACCGATGGGGACAGGGTCGTACGAGCAGTACTTC. Translating gives CASRPMGTGSYEQYF.

The gene calls are TRBV6-5 and TRBJ1-1; D gene uncertain. The CDR3 sequence is 15 residues long. V dropped 2 bases and J dropped 4 bases, with 14 bases sitting between them. Germline V gene data show CDR1 as MNHEY and CDR2 as SVGAGI. The DNA of the CDR3 is TGTGCCAGCAGTTACAACATCGGGGATGCCACTGAAGCTTTCTTT. Its protein product is CASSYNIGDATEAFF.

The sample holds many counts of this clonotype. The rearrangement uses TRBV7-2 and TRBJ2-7, with D unresolved. There are 12 residues in the CDR3. Germline lookup yields CDR1 SGHTA and CDR2 FQGNSA. The V and J ends lost 3 bases and 3 bases respectively, with 6 bases between them. The CDR3 DNA follows: TGTGCCAGCAGCTTTAGTATCTACGAGCAGTACTTC. It encodes CASSFSIYEQYF.

In its sample, this clonotype was seen a few times. CDR3 in DNA: TGTGCCACCAGTGATTTTGACAATGAGCAGTTCTTC. Encoded protein: CATSDFDNEQFF. The chain links TRBV24-1 to TRBJ2-1; D call uncertain. Germline V gene sequence: CDR1 KGHDR, CDR2 SFDVKD. The CDR3 length is 12 residues. The V end was cut by 1 base, the J end by 5 bases, with 2 bases between.

This chain links TRBV27 with TRBJ2-1; D is possibly TRBD1 or TRBD2 (5 bases each). The V end was cut by 4 bases, the J end by 6 bases, with 16 bases between. There are 15 residues in the CDR3. Germline values: CDR1 MNHEY, CDR2 SMNVEV (reference sequence). The CDR3 nucleotides are TGTGCCAGCAGTTCCCACTTGGGGGATGTCAATGAGCAGTTCTTC. Translation gives CASSSHLGDVNEQFF.

The table lists this clonotype with a few counts. J is TRBJ2-1 and V is TRBV28, with D tentatively TRBD1 or TRBD2 (6 bases each). Between the trimmed V and J ends, which lost 5 bases and 8 bases, there was a span of 19 bases. The CDR3 runs to 15 residues. Germline V CDR1 and CDR2: MDHEN, SYDVKM. This CDR3 reads CASSDWGAGPHEQFF. In DNA, the CDR3 is TGTGCCAGCAGTGATTGGGGGGCTGGGCCTCATGAGCAGTTCTTC.

This chain's CDR3 is CASSSDRGRANYGYTF. For the CDR3, the DNA is TGTGCCAGCAGCTCCGACAGGGGGAGAGCTAACTATGGCTACACCTTC. The chain links TRBV7-9 to TRBJ1-2; 9 nucleotides match TRBD1. This CDR3 has 16 amino acids. V lost 4 bases, J lost 0 bases, and 6 bases stayed unmatched. CDR1 and CDR2 (germline): SEHNR, FQNEAQ (reference sequence).

This clonotype was seen a few times. This sequence joins TRBV28 and TRBJ2-7; D tentatively fits TRBD1 or TRBD2 (7 bases each). V was clipped by 10 bases and J by 3 bases, with 19 bases between them. Germline V gene lookup returns CDR1 MDHEN and CDR2 SYDVKM. The CDR3 is made up of 14 amino acids. The CDR3 nucleotides read TGTGCCACCACAGGGGCGGGAGCCTACTACGAGCAGTACTTC. Its protein product is CATTGAGAYYEQYF.

V and J are TRBV12-3 or TRBV12-4 and TRBJ1-1, with TRBD1 matching 9 bases. Trimming at V came to 6 bases and at J to 6 bases, leaving 8 bases not matched to a gene. There are 14 residues in the CDR3. The CDR3 reads CASRGDREASEAFF. CDR3 DNA: TGTGCCAGCAGGGGGGACAGGGAAGCTTCTGAAGCTTTCTTT.

V gene TRBV29-1 combines with J gene TRBJ1-1; 10 nucleotides line up with TRBD1. The junction had 7 bases not matched to a gene; V was cut back by 1 base and J by 5 bases. The CDR3 contains 15 residues. Germline CDR1 reads SQVTM; CDR2 reads ANQGSEA. Here the CDR3 reads CSVEAPTGGGTEAFF. The CDR3 nucleotides are TGCAGCGTTGAAGCCCCGACAGGGGGCGGAACTGAAGCTTTCTTT. Using reference TRBV29-1 and TRBJ1-1 for the parts outside the CDR3, the full variable domain is SAVISQKPSRDICQRGTSLTIQCQVDSQVTMMFWYRQQPGQSLTLIATANQGSEATYESGFVIDKFPISRPNLTFSTLTVSNMSPEDSSIYLCSVEAPTGGGTEAFFGQGTRLTVV.

This sequence joins TRBV27 and TRBJ1-1; TRBD1 matches 7 bases. V lost 3 bases to trimming and J lost 6 bases; unmatched junction nucleotides: 10. The germline gives CDR1 MNHEY, CDR2 SMNVEV (reference sequence). There are 15 residues in the CDR3. Here the CDR3 reads CASSFQTGPGAEAFF. In DNA form, the CDR3 reads TGTGCCAGCAGTTTCCAGACAGGGCCAGGGGCTGAAGCTTTCTTT.